The 26 T cell receptor beta chains given below trace back to one sample, sequenced in a study of blood T cell repertoires in COVID-19. Sequencing used immunoSEQ multiplex PCR; TCRdb keeps in-frame clones, though not all of them. This sample carries around 380,000 clones, 70% to 90% of them seen once, and the ten largest clones take 1.3%. Sequenced sample: PBMCs or T cells enriched from blood (not recorded which). All receptors come from a man in his thirties or forties who had recovered from COVID-19.

V usage is TRBV25-1 and J usage is TRBJ1-3, with TRBD1 identical over 11 bases. This CDR3 spans 17 amino acids. Germline values: CDR1 MGHDK, CDR2 SYGVNS. V lost 1 base and J lost 4; bases outside the gene matches: 6. The CDR3 DNA reads TGTGCCAGCAGTGAATCCGGACAGGGGGCATACGGAAACACCATATATTTT. Residues: CASSESGQGAYGNTIYF. Looking up the rest from reference TRBV25-1 and TRBJ1-3 gives the full variable domain: EADIYQTPRYLVIGTGKKITLECSQTMGHDKMYWYQQDPGMELHLIHYSYGVNSTEKGDLSSESTVSRIRTEHFPLTLESARPSHTSQYLCASSESGQGAYGNTIYFGEGSWLTVV.

This clone was seen a handful of times. The chain combines TRBV4-1 with TRBJ2-7; 8 bases are a match to TRBD2. The germline CDR1 and CDR2 sequences are MGHRA and YSYEKL. This CDR3 is 16 amino acids long. Losses at the gene ends were 0 bases for V and 3 bases for J; bases not matched to a gene: 7. CDR3 protein: CASSQDLSGGYYEQYF. CDR3 DNA: TGCGCCAGCAGCCAAGATCTCAGCGGGGGTTACTACGAGCAGTACTTC.

The chain employs TRBV19 and TRBJ1-5, with 7 bases aligning to TRBD1. V trimming: 0 bases; J trimming: 2 bases; junction bases outside the gene matches: 7. CDR1 LNHDA and CDR2 SQIVND come from the germline V gene (reference sequence). This CDR3 region has 17 residues. The CDR3 reads CASSIDGQALRNQPQHF. The CDR3 bases are TGTGCCAGTAGTATAGATGGACAGGCGCTGCGCAATCAGCCCCAGCATTTT.

V is TRBV6-5 and J is TRBJ2-2, with a tentative D call TRBD1 (6 bases). CDR1 is MNHEY and CDR2 is SVGAGI in the germline V gene. V lost 7 bases and J lost 7, with 10 bases in between. The CDR3 length is 12 residues. The CDR3 DNA sequence: TGTGCCAGCACTTGGACAGTCGGGGAGCTGTTTTTT. Its protein product is CASTWTVGELFF.

This clone was seen a few times. V gene TRBV20-1 combines with J gene TRBJ1-1; D not certain. This CDR3 is built from 12 residues. Germline V lookup: CDR1 DFQATT, CDR2 SNEGSKA (reference sequence). V lost 3 bases to trimming and J lost 4 bases, with 9 bases between them. CDR3 region: CSASVAGTEAFF. The CDR3 DNA is TGCAGTGCTAGTGTAGCTGGCACTGAAGCTTTCTTT.

On this clone: At the DNA level, this CDR3 is encoded by other sequences in the same sample as well. This chain links TRBV7-2 with TRBJ1-5; 10 nucleotides line up with TRBD1. Germline trimming cut 3 bases from V and 7 bases from J; bases unmatched to any gene: 6. This CDR3 contains 15 residues. Per germline, CDR1 SGHTA and CDR2 FQGNSA. This CDR3 reads CASSFDRGRGQPQHF. The CDR3 coding sequence is TGTGCCAGCAGCTTTGACAGGGGGCGGGGGCAGCCCCAGCATTTT.

This rearrangement joins TRBV7-2 to TRBJ1-1, with TRBD1 identical over 9 bases. The V segment lost 2 bases and the J segment 4 bases; nucleotides outside the gene matches: 17. Germline CDR1 is SGHTA and CDR2 is FQGNSA. The CDR3 consists of 19 residues. This chain's CDR3 is CASSLPPWTGERLGTEAFF. The CDR3 DNA reads TGTGCCAGCAGCTTACCCCCTTGGACAGGGGAGAGATTGGGCACTGAAGCTTTCTTT.

The chain combines TRBV12-5 with TRBJ1-1; D is undetermined. V lost 3 bases, J lost 0 bases, and 5 bases lay in between. Germline loops: CDR1 LGHNT, CDR2 FRNRAP. CDR3 size: 13 residues. In DNA, the CDR3 is TGTGCTAGTGGTTTTGTTATGAACACTGAAGCTTTCTTT. This encodes CASGFVMNTEAFF.

This clone appeared a few times. The V call is TRBV10-1, the J call TRBJ1-5; the match to TRBD1 covers 9 bases. J was trimmed by 6 bases and V by 8 bases; bases with no gene match: 5. Germline CDR1 reads WNHNN; CDR2 reads SYGVQD (reference sequence). The CDR3 is 13 amino acids. The CDR3 reads CASSGQGSQPQHF. CDR3 DNA sequence: TGCGCCAGCTCAGGACAGGGGAGTCAGCCCCAGCATTTT.

The chain employs TRBV12-5 and TRBJ1-2; maybe TRBD1 (5 bases). Trimming pared 3 bases from V and 8 bases from J, leaving 10 bases between. The germline CDR1 and CDR2 sequences are LGHNT and FRNRAP. The CDR3 is made up of 12 amino acids. CDR3 coding DNA: TGTGCTAGTGGTTTCGGGGGGTACGGCTACACCTTC. It encodes CASGFGGYGYTF.

This chain uses TRBV10-3 with TRBJ2-2, with 9 positions matching TRBD1. Germline CDR1 ENHRY, CDR2 SYGVKD. This CDR3 has 15 residues. V lost 5 bases, J lost 0 bases, and 1 base stayed unmatched. The CDR3 bases are TGTGCCATCAGTCGGGACAGGGCGAACACCGGGGAGCTGTTTTTT. Protein: CAISRDRANTGELFF.

The chain carries TRBV9 and TRBJ2-1, with a possible D match to TRBD1 (5 bases). The V gene's germline CDR1 is SGDLS and CDR2 YYNGEE. The V and J ends lost 4 bases and 9 bases respectively, with 14 bases between them. This CDR3 has 13 amino acids. CDR3 in DNA: TGTGCCAGCAGCCCCCAACCTCAGGGTGAGCAGTTCTTC. Its protein product is CASSPQPQGEQFF.

The sample holds one count of this clone. The chain couples TRBV6-5 to TRBJ2-7; D unresolved. CDR3 length: 12 amino acids. Trimming removed 0 bases from V and 12 bases from J, with 12 bases in between. Germline CDR1 is MNHEY and CDR2 is SVGAGI. The CDR3 DNA is TGTGCCAGCAGTTACTCGAGAGGTGAAGTGTACTTC. Protein sequence: CASSYSRGEVYF.

This clone has just one count. The V and J genes are TRBV10-2 and TRBJ1-6; TRBD1 aligns across 7 bases. The CDR3 totals 16 residues. V lost 0 bases, J lost 7 bases, and 6 bases stayed unmatched. Germline values: CDR1 WSHSY, CDR2 SAAADI. For the CDR3, the DNA is TGCGCCAGCAGTGAGTCGGGGGCAGGGGGGAATTCACCCCTCCACTTT. This encodes CASSESGAGGNSPLHF.

The gene calls are TRBV28 and TRBJ1-3; tentatively, D is TRBD1 (6 bases). The V gene's germline CDR1 is MDHEN and CDR2 SYDVKM. This CDR3 has 14 residues. The germline V and J ends were trimmed by 8 bases and 3 bases, with 14 bases remaining between them. The CDR3 DNA reads TGTGCCAGCTGTCAGGGGTTCGTTGGAAACACCATATATTTT. This encodes CASCQGFVGNTIYF. Variable domain in full (rest from reference TRBV28 and TRBJ1-3): DVKVTQSSRYLVKRTGEKVFLECVQDMDHENMFWYRQDPGLGLRLIYFSYDVKMKEKGDIPEGYSVSREKKERFSLILESASTNQTSMYLCASCQGFVGNTIYFGEGSWLTVV.

This clone has a single count. This CDR3 reads CASSLGRIITDTQYF. The CDR3 DNA sequence: TGTGCCAGCAGCTTAGGCAGGATTATCACAGATACGCAGTATTTT. This chain links TRBV7-2 with TRBJ2-3; D gene unclear. The CDR3 extends over 15 amino acids. V was shortened by 1 base and J by 2 bases, with 10 bases between the two germline ends. CDR1 and CDR2 (germline): SGHTA, FQGNSA.

The gene calls are TRBV6-1 and TRBJ2-5; D possibly corresponds to TRBD1 (6 bases). Looked up from germline, CDR1 is MNHNS and CDR2 is SASEGT. The V end was cut by 1 base, the J end by 2 bases, with 8 bases between. The CDR3 spans 14 residues. The chain's CDR3 is CASSEVGQQETQYF. The DNA of the CDR3 is TGTGCCAGCAGTGAAGTTGGACAGCAAGAGACCCAGTACTTC.

The rearrangement uses TRBV19 and TRBJ2-5; possible D gene TRBD2, 8 bases. The ends were cut back, 8 bases at V and 9 bases at J, with 19 bases in the middle. This CDR3 region has 13 residues. CDR1 is LNHDA and CDR2 is SQIVND in the germline V gene (reference sequence). Written as DNA, the CDR3 is TGTGCCAGTTCAAGGGGGCACGGGGGGGCCCAGTACTTC. Protein product: CASSRGHGGAQYF.

This clone was seen a few times. The V gene is TRBV6-5, the J gene TRBJ1-2, with D perhaps matching TRBD1 (5 bases). This CDR3 contains 14 residues. V gave up 5 bases and J gave up 2 bases, with 12 bases separating them. Germline V lookup: CDR1 MNHEY, CDR2 SVGAGI. The chain's CDR3 is CASSPPGGNYGYTF. DNA for the CDR3: TGTGCCAGCAGTCCACCTGGGGGGAACTATGGCTACACCTTC.

The chain carries TRBV19 and TRBJ1-6; no definite D call. Trimming removed 6 bases from V and 8 bases from J, with 11 bases in between. Germline V CDR1 and CDR2: LNHDA, SQIVND (reference sequence). This CDR3 contains 13 residues. CDR3 region: CASRAGWDSPLHF. The CDR3 nucleotides are TGTGCCAGTAGGGCGGGGTGGGATTCACCCCTCCACTTT.

V and J are TRBV3-1 (or the pseudogene TRBV3-2) and TRBJ2-4; 15 nucleotides match TRBD2. After removal of 10 bases from V and 7 bases from J, the junction contained 8 bases not matched to a gene. Looked up from germline, CDR1 is LGHDT and CDR2 is YNNKEL (reference sequence). This CDR3 has 15 residues. The DNA of the CDR3 is TGTGCCACCGGGACTAGCGGGGGGCGGGTGAACATTCAGTACTTC. This sequence encodes CATGTSGGRVNIQYF.

This clone was detected only a few times. Here the CDR3 DNA reads TGTGCCAGCAGTTACTCGATTAGCTCCTATAATTCACCCCTCCACTTT. Encoded protein: CASSYSISSYNSPLHF. The chain is built from TRBV6-6 and TRBJ1-6; D remains ambiguous. The V end was cut by 0 bases, the J end by 0 bases, with 6 bases between. Germline CDR1 is MNHNY and CDR2 is SVGAGI (reference sequence). The CDR3 contains 16 residues.

This chain links TRBV7-2 with TRBJ1-5; D might be TRBD1 (6 bases). CDR1 and CDR2 from the germline V gene are SGHTA and FQGNSA. This CDR3 is 15 amino acids long. V shed 3 bases and J shed 3 bases, with 12 bases lying between them. DNA of the CDR3: TGTGCCAGCAGCTTGGGGGCTCTATCCAATCAGCCCCAGCATTTT. Protein sequence: CASSLGALSNQPQHF.

V and J are TRBV7-8 and TRBJ1-1; D ambiguous. The CDR3 runs 13 residues. Germline V lookup: CDR1 SGHVS, CDR2 FQNEAQ. Trimming pared 0 bases from V and 6 bases from J, leaving 8 bases between. The CDR3 reads CASSLAEWAEAFF. The CDR3 coding sequence is TGTGCCAGCAGCTTAGCGGAGTGGGCTGAAGCTTTCTTT.

This chain connects TRBV6-5 to TRBJ2-7; 13 positions agree with TRBD2. The germline V gene has CDR1 MNHEY and CDR2 SVGAGI. J lost 6 bases, V lost 6 bases, and 8 bases had no gene match. The CDR3 runs to 15 residues. CDR3 protein: CASRKAGTSGTEQYF. CDR3 sequence (DNA): TGTGCCAGCAGAAAAGCCGGGACTAGCGGGACCGAGCAGTACTTC.

The chain combines TRBV5-1 with TRBJ1-4; 7 nucleotides agree with TRBD1. The ends lost 0 bases at V and 2 bases at J; junction bases unmatched: 1. The germline V gene has CDR1 SGHRS and CDR2 YFSETQ. The CDR3 loop spans 15 amino acids. Here the CDR3 DNA reads TGCGCCAGCAGCTTGGAACAGGGGACTAATGAAAAACTGTTTTTT. Protein product: CASSLEQGTNEKLFF.